These 5 T cell receptor beta chains were sequenced from one sample in a study of T cells in narcolepsy. Only in-frame clones appear in the TCRdb table, and some are missing; sequencing was by immunoSEQ multiplex PCR. The table shows 8,000 to 8,500 clones, with around 61% occurring only once. The sequenced material came from CD45RA- memory CD8+ T cells from PBMCs. The receptors stem from a human donor with narcolepsy.

V gene TRBV7-9 combines with J gene TRBJ1-6, with 8 bases matching TRBD1. The CDR3 extends over 15 amino acids. Germline CDR1 reads SEHNR; CDR2 reads FQNEAQ (reference sequence). With 4 bases clipped from V and 10 bases from J, the junction kept 9 bases outside the gene matches. CDR3: CASSSTTGVGSPLHF. The CDR3 DNA reads as TGTGCCAGCAGCTCGACGACAGGGGTAGGGTCACCCCTCCACTTT.

The chain carries TRBV5-1 and TRBJ1-2; TRBD1 might be the D (5 bases). Per the germline V gene, CDR1 is SGHRS and CDR2 is YFSETQ. This CDR3 region has 16 residues. V lost 7 bases, J lost 4 bases, and 23 bases lay in between. The CDR3 nucleotides are TGCGCCAGCTATATGCCGGGGGAAGCAAGTGGCTATGGCTACACCTTC. It is translated as CASYMPGEASGYGYTF.

The chain joins TRBV28 to TRBJ2-2; D may be TRBD1 (5 bases). The CDR3 is 13 residues long. Germline lookup yields CDR1 MDHEN and CDR2 SYDVKM. Trimming cost V 3 bases and J 5 bases, with 7 bases left between them. The CDR3 sequence is CASSFQGTGELFF. CDR3 bases: TGTGCCAGCAGTTTTCAGGGAACCGGGGAGCTGTTTTTT.

The CDR3: CASSLGTSEKKFF. CDR3 nucleotides: TGTGCCAGCAGCTTGGGGACTAGCGAGAAGAAGTTCTTC. The V call is TRBV7-9, the J call TRBJ2-1, with 10 bases fitting TRBD2. With 3 bases clipped from V and 14 bases from J, the junction kept 7 bases outside the gene matches. CDR3 length equals 13 residues. CDR1 and CDR2 (germline): SEHNR, FQNEAQ (reference sequence).

The chain couples TRBV29-1 to TRBJ1-6; TRBD1 might be the D (5 bases). V gave up 7 bases and J gave up 5 bases, with 15 bases separating them. CDR1 is SQVTM and CDR2 is ANQGSEA in the germline V gene. The CDR3 has 14 amino acids. In nucleotides, the CDR3 is TGCAGCGCCTCGGAACCGGGGGATAATTCACCCCTCCACTTT. It is translated as CSASEPGDNSPLHF.